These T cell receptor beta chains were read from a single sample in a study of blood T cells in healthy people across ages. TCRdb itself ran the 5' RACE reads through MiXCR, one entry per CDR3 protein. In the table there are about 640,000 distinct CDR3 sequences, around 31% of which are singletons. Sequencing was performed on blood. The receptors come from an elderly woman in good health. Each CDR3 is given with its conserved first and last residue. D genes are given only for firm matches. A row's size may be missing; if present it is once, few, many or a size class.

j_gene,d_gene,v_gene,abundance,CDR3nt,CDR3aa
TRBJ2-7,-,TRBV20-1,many,TGCAGTGCCCCGTGGACAGGGAGGGGATACGAGCAGTACTTC,CSAPWTGRGYEQYF
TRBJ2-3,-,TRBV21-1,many,TGTGCCAGCAGCAAAGGGGGACTAGCGGGGATTTTGAGCACAGATACGCAGTATTTT,CASSKGGLAGILSTDTQYF
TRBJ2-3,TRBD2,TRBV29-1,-,TGCAGCGTTGAAAGGGGAGCGGGGCCCAGAACAGGTACGCAGTATTTT,CSVERGAGPRTGTQYF
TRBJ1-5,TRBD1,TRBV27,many,TGTGCCAGCAGTCCCGACAGGGTTCAGCCCCAGCATTTT,CASSPDRVQPQHF
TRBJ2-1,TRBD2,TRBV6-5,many,TGTGCCAGCGGGCCTGTAGCGGGGGGGTACAATGAGCAGTTCTTC,CASGPVAGGYNEQFF
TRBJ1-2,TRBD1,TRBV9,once,TGTGCCAGCAGCGCACAAACAGGGGGCCACGGTGGCTACACCTTC,CASSAQTGGHGGYTF
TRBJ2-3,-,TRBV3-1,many,TGTGCCAGCAGTACTCCGATGGAGTGGGCATCGGTTACGCAGTATTTT,CASSTPMEWASVTQYF
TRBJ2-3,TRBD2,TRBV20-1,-,TGCAGTGCCAGAGGTCCGGGAGGGAAACAGGCGCAGTATTTT,CSARGPGGKQAQYF
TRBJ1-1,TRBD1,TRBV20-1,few,TGCAGTGGTATCGACAGGGGCCGGATGAACACTGAAGCTTTCTTT,CSGIDRGRMNTEAFF
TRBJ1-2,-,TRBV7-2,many,TGTGCCAGCAGCTTAATTGACAGCTATGGCTACACCTTC,CASSLIDSYGYTF
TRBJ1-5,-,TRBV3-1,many,TGTGCCAGCAGCCTAGGGCGGGGGGCTGGTCAGCCCCAGCATTTT,CASSLGRGAGQPQHF
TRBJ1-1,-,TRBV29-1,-,TGCAGCGGCATGATTGATGAAGCTTTCTTT,CSGMIDEAFF
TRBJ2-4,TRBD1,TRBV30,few,TGTGCCTGGAGGCCCAAGGGGGCAACGGCCAAAAACATTCAGTACTTC,CAWRPKGATAKNIQYF
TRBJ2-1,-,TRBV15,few,TGTGCCACCAGCAGGGCCCCTGGAGGGAGCTACAATGAGCAGTTCTTC,CATSRAPGGSYNEQFF
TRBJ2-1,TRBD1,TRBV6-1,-,TGTGCCAGCAGTGATACAGGGGGTGCGCAAGGTGATGAGCAGTTCTTC,CASSDTGGAQGDEQFF
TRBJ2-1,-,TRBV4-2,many,TGTGCCAGCAGCCAAGAACGGAACGCCCAGCAGTTCTTC,CASSQERNAQQFF
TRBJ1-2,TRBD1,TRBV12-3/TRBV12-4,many,TGTGCCAGCAGTAGGGGACAGGGGGTCCCTATTGGCTACACCTTC,CASSRGQGVPIGYTF
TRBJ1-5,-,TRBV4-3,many,TGCGCCAGCAGCCAAGATATGTCAAATAGCAATCAGCCCCAGCATTTT,CASSQDMSNSNQPQHF
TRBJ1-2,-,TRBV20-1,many,TGCAGTGCTAGTCCTTATACTAACTATGGCTACACCTTC,CSASPYTNYGYTF
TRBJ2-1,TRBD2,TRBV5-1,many,TGCGCCAGCAGCTTCGGGGCTAGCGGGGGAAATGAGCAGTTCTTC,CASSFGASGGNEQFF
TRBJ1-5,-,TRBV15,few,TGTGCCACCAGCAGAGATCTGACTCAGCCCCAGCATTTT,CATSRDLTQPQHF
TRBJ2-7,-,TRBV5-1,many,TGCGCCAGCAGCTTGGGTGCAGGACCTCTATACGAGCAGTACTTC,CASSLGAGPLYEQYF
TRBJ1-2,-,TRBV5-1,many,TGCGCCAGCAGCAGTCTTCTGGGAAACTATGGCTACACCTTC,CASSSLLGNYGYTF
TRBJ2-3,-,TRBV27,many,TGTGCCAGCAGTACCTCTAGTCCCCTAACAGATACGCAGTATTTT,CASSTSSPLTDTQYF
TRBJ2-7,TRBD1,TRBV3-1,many,TGTGCCAGCAGCCCAGGGGGCCTAATAGGTGAGCAGTACTTC,CASSPGGLIGEQYF
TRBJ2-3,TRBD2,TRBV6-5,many,TGTGCCAGCAGAGAGACTAGCGGGGACACAGATACGCAGTATTTT,CASRETSGDTDTQYF
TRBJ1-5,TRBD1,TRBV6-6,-,TGTGCCAGCAGGCTTACAGGGGGCGATGGGAATCAGCCCCAGCATTTT,CASRLTGGDGNQPQHF